This T cell receptor beta chain came from a study of chemoradiotherapy in HPV16-positive cancers. Whole-study context: Functional T-cell assays on two HPV16-positive patients' cells defined candidate HPV-specific clones and common TCR motifs.

In regard to this clone: What it recognizes is unknown.

Measured with immunoSEQ multiplex PCR; TCRdb has only the in-frame clones, and not every one. Of over 10,000 clones detected, roughly 63% appear once; the ten largest clones hold 20%. Samples were taken several times over chemoradiotherapy. Whole-study findings and limits: Non-HPV-specific T cells did not expand in tumors during treatment, whereas candidate HPV-specific clones and E7-related motifs did.

Germline values: CDR1 SGHNT, CDR2 YYREEE (reference sequence). This CDR3 has 16 residues. V dropped 4 bases and J dropped 4 bases, with 17 bases sitting between them. Sampling took place from a patient who underwent chemoradiotherapy. The TCR originated in a human donor with HPV-associated anogenital cancer. V is TRBV5-4 and J is TRBJ2-2, with D possibly being TRBD1 or TRBD2 (7 bases each). CDR3: CASSPRSGGVTGELFF. The CDR3 region has the DNA TGTGCCAGCAGCCCCCGTTCAGGGGGGGTCACCGGGGAGCTGTTTTTT.